Presented here are 10 T cell receptor beta chains from one specimen sequenced in a study of T-cell reconstitution after alpha-beta-depleted transplantation in children. Study-wide results and limits: Hyperexpanded clones declined; after one year, newly produced T cells mostly supplied diversity.

No antigens are known for them. Unique molecular identifiers were built into the TCRbeta library. Using its own MiXCR run on the PCR reads, TCRdb lists one record per CDR3 protein. The sample has about 300,000 distinct CDR3 sequences; almost 8% are singletons. The specimen comprised peripheral blood, sampled 360 days after TCRalphabeta/CD19-depleted stem cell transplant. The source is a female patient aged 2-9 years who had a stem cell transplant for Fanconi anemia, so the T cells may come from the graft donor.

This clonotype was seen repeatedly, ten times or more. The V gene is TRBV15, the J gene TRBJ2-1, with unresolved D. V lost 1 base, J lost 2 bases, and 9 bases lay in between. The length of the CDR3 is 15 residues. CDR1 is LNHNV, CDR2 YYDKDF, per germline (reference sequence). The CDR3 protein is CATSRGMNPYNEQFF. CDR3 nucleotide sequence: TGTGCCACCAGCAGAGGCATGAACCCCTACAATGAGCAGTTCTTC.

This clonotype was seen ten or more times. J is TRBJ2-3 and V is TRBV5-4, with a tentative D call TRBD1 (6 bases). This CDR3 is built from 10 residues. Per germline, CDR1 SGHNT and CDR2 YYREEE (reference sequence). The V end lost 2 bases, the J end lost 14 bases, and 9 bases lay between the germline ends. The CDR3 loop reads CASSFTGLYF. In DNA form, the CDR3 reads TGTGCCAGCAGCTTTACAGGGTTGTATTTT. Drawing the rest from reference TRBV5-4 and TRBJ2-3, the complete variable domain is ETGVTQSPTHLIKTRGQQVTLRCSSQSGHNTVSWYQQALGQGPQFIFQYYREEENGRGNFPPRFSGLQFPNYSSELNVNALELDDSALYLCASSFTGLYFGPGTRLTVL.

In this sample, this clonotype turned up many times. The chain combines TRBV29-1 with TRBJ2-3, with TRBD1 matching over 9 bases. The CDR3 is made up of 14 amino acids. J lost 2 bases, V lost 7 bases, and 7 bases had no gene match. CDR1 and CDR2 (germline): SQVTM, ANQGSEA. In DNA, the CDR3 is TGCAGCGCCACCGGGACAGGGCCCACAGATACGCAGTATTTT. Residues: CSATGTGPTDTQYF.

This clonotype was counted many times. The chain employs TRBV7-2 and TRBJ1-1, with D unresolved. The germline V gene encodes CDR1 SGHTA and CDR2 FQGNSA. The CDR3 length is 17 residues. Deletions cut 1 base from V and 1 base from J, with 16 bases between. CDR3: CASSLDPKESGNTEAFF. As DNA, the CDR3 is TGTGCCAGCAGCTTAGACCCTAAGGAGAGCGGGAACACTGAAGCTTTCTTT.

The chain is built from TRBV14 and TRBJ2-3, with 7 bases identical to TRBD2. This CDR3 region has 12 residues. Germline trimming cut 5 bases from V and 9 bases from J; bases unmatched to any gene: 5. Germline CDR1 is SGHDN and CDR2 is FVKESK. The CDR3 DNA follows: TGTGCCAGCAGCACCGGGGAGGGAACGCAGTATTTT. It encodes CASSTGEGTQYF.

This rearrangement joins TRBV28 to TRBJ2-7; 9 bases fit TRBD1. Germline trimming cut 7 bases from V and 2 bases from J; bases unmatched to any gene: 6. In germline, CDR1 is MDHEN, CDR2 SYDVKM. The CDR3 length is 14 residues. The CDR3 DNA follows: TGTGCCAGCACCTCGGGACAGGGACCCTACGAGCAGTACGTC. Translated: CASTSGQGPYEQYV.

This clonotype has ten or more counts. CDR3 sequence: CASSLAGDQPQHF. CDR3 in DNA: TGCGCCAGCAGCTTGGCCGGGGATCAGCCCCAGCATTTT. The chain joins TRBV5-1 to TRBJ1-5; D uncertain. The germline V gene encodes CDR1 SGHRS and CDR2 YFSETQ. The CDR3 runs to 13 residues. Trimming took 0 bases from V and 5 from J, leaving 6 bases between them.

In this sample, this clonotype turned up many times. The chain recombines TRBV11-2 with TRBJ2-1, with D perhaps TRBD2 (5 bases). Trimming pared 1 base from V and 7 bases from J, leaving 14 bases between. Germline CDR1 and CDR2: SGHAT and FQNNGV. The CDR3 spans 15 residues. The CDR3 sequence: CASSLGRTPRNEQFF. In nucleotides, the CDR3 is TGTGCCAGCAGCTTAGGGAGGACTCCTCGGAATGAGCAGTTCTTC.

This clonotype was detected ten times or more. V and J are TRBV25-1 and TRBJ2-2; D may match TRBD1 or TRBD2 (5 bases each). The germline V gene has CDR1 MGHDK and CDR2 SYGVNS. The CDR3 is made up of 15 amino acids. V dropped 5 bases and J dropped 1 base, with 11 bases sitting between them. The chain's CDR3 is CASSPPGQNTGELFF. Here the CDR3 DNA reads TGTGCCAGCAGTCCCCCGGGGCAGAACACCGGGGAGCTGTTTTTT.

This clonotype was detected ten times or more. The J gene is TRBJ2-7, the V gene TRBV28, with a possible D match to TRBD2 (6 bases). Trimming cost V 6 bases and J 4 bases, with 16 bases left between them. The length of the CDR3 is 14 residues. From germline, CDR1 is MDHEN and CDR2 SYDVKM. The CDR3 sequence is CASSSGTGVYEQYV. In nucleotides, the CDR3 is TGTGCCAGCAGCTCCGGGACTGGGGTTTACGAGCAGTACGTC.